This entry lists 19 T cell receptor beta chains sequenced from one sample in a study of PD-L1 blockade in urothelial cancer. Sequenced by immunoSEQ multiplex PCR; TCRdb stores in-frame clones only, minus some. Of 49,000 or so clones detected, roughly 86% appear once; the ten largest clones hold 20% to 25%. Stated time point: pretreatment peripheral blood. The material sequenced was PBMCs, taken around atezolizumab (anti-PD-L1) treatment. The receptors were sampled from a man in his fifties or sixties with urothelial cancer.

The V gene is TRBV18, the J gene TRBJ1-2, with TRBD1 matching 8 bases. Germline V gives CDR1 KGHSH, CDR2 LQKENI. J was trimmed by 7 bases and V by 3 bases; bases with no gene match: 10. The CDR3 extends over 15 amino acids. The CDR3 DNA reads TGTGCCAGCTCACCCTCCGGACAGGGAGGTGGTGGCTACACCTTC. This codes for CASSPSGQGGGGYTF.

The rearrangement uses TRBV15 and TRBJ1-1, with a possible D match to TRBD1 (5 bases). V was cut by 0 bases and J by 1 base, with 12 bases left in between. CDR1 and CDR2 from the germline V gene are LNHNV and YYDKDF (reference sequence). The CDR3 is 16 residues long. CDR3 amino acids: CATSRDPGLTNTEAFF. The CDR3 DNA reads as TGTGCCACCAGCAGAGACCCGGGACTCACGAACACTGAAGCTTTCTTT.

The chain joins TRBV5-4 to TRBJ1-3; perhaps TRBD1 as D (6 bases). This CDR3 contains 14 residues. CDR1 is SGHNT, CDR2 YYREEE, per germline (reference sequence). V lost 4 bases and J lost 1, with 9 bases in between. CDR3 amino acids: CASSVQGSGNTIYF. DNA of the CDR3: TGTGCCAGCAGCGTACAGGGTTCTGGAAACACCATATATTTT.

This sequence joins TRBV10-3 and TRBJ1-1; TRBD1 is a possible D gene (5 bases). Deletions cut 6 bases from V and 7 bases from J, with 18 bases between. The CDR3 loop spans 14 amino acids. Germline loops: CDR1 ENHRY, CDR2 SYGVKD. The CDR3 here is CAISILDSPGEAFF. The CDR3 coding sequence is TGTGCCATCAGCATTCTTGACAGCCCCGGTGAAGCTTTCTTT.

CDR3 sequence reads: CASKTGGRGNTIYF. The DNA for the CDR3 is TGCGCCAGTAAGACAGGGGGCCGGGGAAACACCATATATTTT. J is TRBJ1-3 and V is TRBV5-1; 10 bases agree with TRBD1. This CDR3 has 14 amino acids. The V and J ends lost 8 bases and 4 bases, in that order; junction bases with no gene match: 6. The germline CDR1 and CDR2 sequences are SGHRS and YFSETQ.

The chain employs TRBV7-6 and TRBJ2-1; no clear D gene. CDR3 size: 13 residues. V was pared by 5 bases and J by 2 bases, with 7 bases between. CDR1 SGHVS and CDR2 FNYEAQ come from the germline V gene. The CDR3 DNA reads as TGTGCCAGCAGCCCTACCGCCTACAATGAGCAGTTCTTC. This sequence encodes CASSPTAYNEQFF.

The chain combines TRBV14 with TRBJ2-7; 10 bases align to TRBD1. CDR1 and CDR2 from the germline V gene are SGHDN and FVKESK. V lost 0 bases and J lost 6; bases outside the gene matches: 5. CDR3 length: 15 residues. The CDR3 DNA reads TGTGCCAGCAGCCAAGAGTCGGGACAGGGGATCGAGCAGTACTTC. Protein sequence: CASSQESGQGIEQYF.

The rearrangement joins TRBV5-1 to TRBJ1-1; TRBD1 is a possible D gene (5 bases). Trimming took 1 base from V and 4 from J, leaving 14 bases between them. This CDR3 is 15 amino acids long. CDR1 and CDR2 (germline): SGHRS, YFSETQ. The CDR3 loop reads CASSLNQGLSTEAFF. The DNA for the CDR3 is TGCGCCAGCAGCTTGAATCAGGGACTGAGCACTGAAGCTTTCTTT.

This chain joins TRBV5-6 and TRBJ1-1; D might be TRBD1 (6 bases). V was pared by 1 base and J by 3 bases, with 13 bases between. The CDR3 has 15 amino acids. Germline V gene lookup returns CDR1 SGHDT and CDR2 YYEEEE. DNA for the CDR3: TGTGCCAGCAGCTTGCTGGGGGGGGCCTACACTGAAGCTTTCTTT. This gives the protein CASSLLGGAYTEAFF.

The V gene is TRBV7-9, the J gene TRBJ2-7; 8 bases are shared with TRBD1. Germline V CDR1 and CDR2: SEHNR, FQNEAQ (reference sequence). Trimming cost V 5 bases and J 5 bases; bases outside gene matches: 11. The CDR3 contains 15 residues. The CDR3 spells CASSGRVGQGDEQYF. The CDR3 DNA follows: TGTGCCAGCAGCGGACGTGTCGGACAGGGTGACGAGCAGTACTTC.

The rearrangement uses TRBV28 and TRBJ2-3, with unresolved D. The CDR3 consists of 14 residues. Germline CDR1 reads MDHEN; CDR2 reads SYDVKM. The V gene lost 6 bases and the J gene lost 3 bases, with 13 bases spanning the gap. The CDR3 DNA is TGTGCCAGCAGGAAGATGGCGGCGACAGATACGCAGTATTTT. Translated, it gives CASRKMAATDTQYF.

This sequence joins TRBV19 and TRBJ1-4, with 7 bases that match TRBD1. Germline CDR1 is LNHDA and CDR2 is SQIVND (reference sequence). The V gene end was trimmed by 6 bases and the J gene end by 7 bases; junction bases not matched to a gene: 11. The CDR3 length is 15 residues. The CDR3: CASSSSGTAGEKLFF. The CDR3 bases are TGTGCCAGTAGCTCCTCCGGGACAGCGGGTGAAAAACTGTTTTTT.

CDR3 coding DNA: TGTGCCAGTACTGTAGGACGGGAGAACACTGAAGCTTTCTTT. It encodes CASTVGRENTEAFF. The rearrangement uses TRBV19 and TRBJ1-1; D gene uncertain. The CDR3 contains 14 residues. V lost 7 bases to trimming and J lost 1 base, with 13 bases between them. CDR1 is LNHDA, CDR2 SQIVND, per germline (reference sequence).

The sample holds one count of this clone. This sequence joins TRBV7-2 and TRBJ2-3; tentatively, D is TRBD2 (6 bases). The CDR3 covers 16 residues. V was shortened by 5 bases and J by 3 bases, with 18 bases between the two germline ends. Germline V CDR1 and CDR2: SGHTA, FQGNSA. The chain's CDR3 is CASSPPPGRRTDTQYF. DNA for the CDR3: TGTGCCAGCAGCCCACCCCCAGGGAGGAGGACAGATACGCAGTATTTT.

This clone has a handful of counts. The chain carries TRBV7-2 and TRBJ2-5; 12 bases agree with TRBD2. The V segment lost 4 bases and the J segment 5 bases; nucleotides outside the gene matches: 8. The CDR3 covers 16 residues. Looked up from germline, CDR1 is SGHTA and CDR2 is FQGNSA. CDR3 region: CASSSRLAGVIETQYF. The CDR3 DNA reads as TGTGCCAGCAGCTCCCGACTAGCGGGAGTGATTGAGACCCAGTACTTC.

The chain couples TRBV4-3 to TRBJ2-3; 16 nucleotides line up with TRBD2. This CDR3 has 22 residues. Trimming at V came to 1 base and at J to 5 bases, leaving 18 bases not matched to a gene. Per the germline V gene, CDR1 is LGHNA and CDR2 is YSLEER. CDR3 sequence (DNA): TGCGCCAGCAGCCAAGCTGTTGGTTCACAGGGACTAGCGGGGGGGCAGCGAGATACGCAGTATTTT. It yields the protein CASSQAVGSQGLAGGQRDTQYF.

The V and J genes are TRBV19 and TRBJ2-1; 10 bases line up with TRBD2. The ends lost 4 bases at V and 4 bases at J; junction bases unmatched: 7. The germline CDR1 and CDR2 sequences are LNHDA and SQIVND (reference sequence). The CDR3 runs 16 residues. CDR3 in amino acids: CASSKILAGDYNEQFF. The DNA of the CDR3 is TGTGCCAGTAGTAAGATTCTAGCGGGGGATTACAATGAGCAGTTCTTC. The full variable domain, its missing parts supplied by reference TRBV19 and TRBJ2-1, is DGGITQSPKYLFRKEGQNVTLSCEQNLNHDAMYWYRQDPGQGLRLIYYSQIVNDFQKGDIAEGYSVSREKKESFPLTVTSAQKNPTAFYLCASSKILAGDYNEQFFGPGTRLTVL.

The chain links TRBV10-1 to TRBJ2-1; D might be TRBD2 (5 bases). The V end lost 9 bases, the J end lost 9 bases, and 15 bases lay between the germline ends. Germline V gives CDR1 WNHNN, CDR2 SYGVQD (reference sequence). The CDR3 loop spans 12 amino acids. The CDR3, as DNA: TGCGCCAGTCGGGATGAGTTCGGTGAGCAGTTCTTC. Translation gives CASRDEFGEQFF.

J is TRBJ1-6 and V is TRBV25-1; TRBD1 is a possible D gene (5 bases). Trimming removed 3 bases at V and 9 bases at J, with 15 bases between. The CDR3 is 15 amino acids. The germline V gene has CDR1 MGHDK and CDR2 SYGVNS. The CDR3 nucleotides are TGTGCCAGCAGTGATAGCAGGCCCGGGGGTTCACCCCTCCACTTT. Translating it yields CASSDSRPGGSPLHF.